One and the same sample provided the 12 T cell receptor beta chains below, sequenced in a study of T-cell memory formation after mild COVID-19 (dated by TCRdb to about 2021). The library was generated by 5' RACE. Sequenced on an Illumina NovaSeq 6000. In-frame beta chains were kept once TCRdb had trimmed the public reads at Q25 with fastp and called clones with MiXCR. Identical CDR3 proteins give one entry, which carries the most common genes and DNA. The sample yields just over 300,000 distinct CDR3 sequences; just under 20% were counted once. Roughly 21% of the sample is taken by the ten largest. Sequenced material: PBMCs or a T cell subset sorted from them (not recorded which). The receptor set was obtained from a man aged 18 to 30 who had mild COVID-19 (a few samples of this study predate the infection). The sample titles of this study are shuffled in the database, so cell type and time point are left out; the donor was told from shared clones.

The gene calls are TRBV29-1 and TRBJ2-3; TRBD1 agrees at 9 bases. The CDR3 contains 14 residues. The V and J ends lost 2 bases and 3 bases, in that order; junction bases with no gene match: 3. Germline CDR1 reads SQVTM; CDR2 reads ANQGSEA. This chain's CDR3 is CSVERGQGTDTQYF. The CDR3 nucleotides read TGCAGCGTTGAAAGGGGACAGGGAACAGATACGCAGTATTTT.

This clonotype was counted between two and nine times. The J gene is TRBJ1-2, the V gene TRBV5-1; tentative D call: TRBD1 (6 bases). From germline, CDR1 is SGHRS and CDR2 YFSETQ. Trimming took 4 bases from V and 8 from J, leaving 15 bases between them. The CDR3 runs to 13 residues. CDR3 loop: CASSQRTAWGYTF. The CDR3 nucleotides read TGCGCCAGCAGCCAACGGACAGCATGGGGCTACACCTTC.

This chain joins TRBV29-1 and TRBJ2-6; D call uncertain. Germline CDR1 SQVTM, CDR2 ANQGSEA. The CDR3 totals 16 residues. V dropped 0 bases and J dropped 2 bases, with 11 bases sitting between them. CDR3 in DNA: TGCAGCGTTGAAGATCCGGTCGCGGCTGGGGCCAACGTCCTGACTTTC. Its translation is CSVEDPVAAGANVLTF. Full variable domain (outside the CDR3, taken from reference TRBV29-1 and TRBJ2-6): SAVISQKPSRDICQRGTSLTIQCQVDSQVTMMFWYRQQPGQSLTLIATANQGSEATYESGFVIDKFPISRPNLTFSTLTVSNMSPEDSSIYLCSVEDPVAAGANVLTFGAGSRLTVL.

This clonotype has just a few counts. The chain recombines TRBV5-1 with TRBJ1-1; no definite D call. V shed 1 base and J shed 4 bases, with 8 bases lying between them. Germline assignment: CDR1 SGHRS and CDR2 YFSETQ. The CDR3 loop spans 13 amino acids. CDR3 DNA: TGCGCCAGCAGCTTGCAGGTTGGCACTGAAGCTTTCTTT. Protein sequence: CASSLQVGTEAFF. Full variable domain (outside the CDR3, taken from reference TRBV5-1 and TRBJ1-1): KAGVTQTPRYLIKTRGQQVTLSCSPISGHRSVSWYQQTPGQGLQFLFEYFSETQRNKGNFPGRFSGRQFSNSRSEMNVSTLELGDSALYLCASSLQVGTEAFFGQGTRLTVV.

The chain is built from TRBV7-3 and TRBJ2-2, with 9 bases identical to TRBD1. The CDR3 spans 15 residues. CDR1 is SGHTA and CDR2 is FQGTGA in the germline V gene. V shed 3 bases and J 5 bases; nucleotides not matched to a gene: 4. The CDR3 DNA reads as TGTGCCAGCAGCTTGGGACAGGGCAAGACCGGGGAGCTGTTTTTT. Its translation: CASSLGQGKTGELFF.

This clonotype was observed a handful of times. The J gene is TRBJ1-1, the V gene TRBV7-2, with D uncertain. Germline-derived CDR1 and CDR2 are SGHTA and FQGNSA. CDR3 length: 13 residues. V shed 5 bases and J shed 1 base, with 8 bases lying between them. CDR3 DNA sequence: TGTGCCAGCAGCACCCAGGCGAACACTGAAGCTTTCTTT. Its translation: CASSTQANTEAFF.

The chain carries TRBV12-3 or TRBV12-4 and TRBJ1-1, with D perhaps matching TRBD1 (5 bases). V was pared by 7 bases and J by 6 bases, with 21 bases between. The CDR3 totals 15 residues. CDR3 nucleotide sequence: TGTGCCAGCACTACCCTGGGCAGGGCTTTCGCTGAAGCTTTCTTT. The encoded protein is CASTTLGRAFAEAFF.

This clonotype was observed a few times. The J gene is TRBJ1-3, the V gene TRBV19; D possibly corresponds to TRBD1 (6 bases). Germline values: CDR1 LNHDA, CDR2 SQIVND (reference sequence). The CDR3 runs to 16 residues. The ends were cut back, 5 bases at V and 5 bases at J, with 19 bases in the middle. In nucleotides, the CDR3 is TGTGCCAGTAGTGTCCTCAGGACAGAGCGTCGAAACACCATATATTTT. It specifies CASSVLRTERRNTIYF.

The chain carries TRBV6-5 and TRBJ1-2; tentative D call: TRBD1 (5 bases). Between the trimmed V and J ends, which lost 0 bases and 4 bases, there was a span of 15 bases. This CDR3 is 16 amino acids long. Per germline, CDR1 MNHEY and CDR2 SVGAGI. CDR3 sequence reads: CASSYSAFEGSYGYTF. For the CDR3, the DNA is TGTGCCAGCAGTTACTCGGCATTCGAGGGGTCCTATGGCTACACCTTC.

The V and J genes are TRBV20-1 and TRBJ2-1, with D unclear. Trimming took 6 bases from V and 6 from J, leaving 12 bases between them. Germline V gene lookup returns CDR1 DFQATT and CDR2 SNEGSKA (reference sequence). This CDR3 has 12 residues. The CDR3 nucleotides are TGCAGTGCCCCTCTTTCGGGCAATGAGCAGTTCTTC. Its protein is CSAPLSGNEQFF.

This sequence joins TRBV20-1 and TRBJ2-5; D is unclear. CDR3 length: 11 amino acids. V was trimmed by 3 bases and J by 5 bases, leaving 7 bases between them. Germline V gene lookup returns CDR1 DFQATT and CDR2 SNEGSKA (reference sequence). The CDR3 protein is CSARSMETQYF. CDR3 sequence (DNA): TGCAGTGCTAGGAGTATGGAGACCCAGTACTTC.

V usage is TRBV4-1 and J usage is TRBJ2-5, with D tentatively TRBD1 (7 bases). Germline V gene data show CDR1 as MGHRA and CDR2 as YSYEKL. V gave up 4 bases and J gave up 5 bases, with 23 bases separating them. The CDR3 runs 17 residues. CDR3 nucleotide sequence: TGCGCCAGCAGCCTGGACGAAAAGGGGGCAGGAGGGGAGACCCAGTACTTC. It yields the protein CASSLDEKGAGGETQYF.